The T cell receptor beta chain described here comes from a study of blood T cell repertoires in COVID-19. Study-wide background: The United States, Italy and Spain were the sources of the acute and convalescent COVID-19 samples.

V gave up 5 bases and J gave up 2 bases, with 12 bases separating them. The CDR3 covers 14 residues. From germline, CDR1 is MDHEN and CDR2 SYDVKM. Generated by immunoSEQ multiplex PCR, the TCRdb table keeps only in-frame clones and is missing some. The sample has about 170,000 clones; about 85% are singletons. This clonotype originated in a woman of 80 years or more in a cohort sampled during active or convalescent COVID-19. The sequenced material came from peripheral blood. The chain uses TRBV28 and TRBJ1-2; D is unclear. CDR3 amino acids: CASSPRTGNYGYTF. The DNA for the CDR3 is TGTGCCAGCAGTCCCAGGACGGGAAACTATGGCTACACCTTC.